These T cell receptor beta chains were read from a single sample in a study of CXCR3-negative and CXCR3-positive naive CD8 T cells. TCRdb derives one entry per CDR3 protein from the 5' RACE reads, leaving out DNA. This sample contains fewer than 80,000 distinct CDR3 sequences. What was sequenced was naive CXCR3- CD8+ T cells from blood. The receptors derive from a human donor in good health. Some clones in this sample may be carry-over from other donors' samples. The CDR3 runs from the conserved cysteine through the conserved F or W.

J gene: TRBJ2-5
V gene: TRBV29-1
CDR3 protein: CSVELAGVPETQYF

J gene: TRBJ2-7
V gene: TRBV7-9
CDR3 protein: CASSPLPAKIPSYEQYF

J gene: TRBJ2-7
V gene: TRBV7-3
CDR3 protein: CASSLEGTSGGISYEQYF

J gene: TRBJ1-1
V gene: TRBV7-6
CDR3 protein: CASSLQGSDTEAFF

J gene: TRBJ1-5
V gene: TRBV23-1
CDR3 protein: CASSQSGLQQEDQPQHF

J gene: TRBJ2-1
V gene: TRBV27
CDR3 protein: CASSSTGGEFF

J gene: TRBJ2-4
V gene: TRBV12-3/TRBV12-4
CDR3 protein: CASSLASGTGTGVNIQYF

J gene: TRBJ1-1
V gene: TRBV7-6
CDR3 protein: CASSPGQGVLPEAFF

J gene: TRBJ2-7
V gene: TRBV20-1
CDR3 protein: CSARDRGRSYEQYF

J gene: TRBJ1-5
V gene: TRBV7-6
CDR3 protein: CASSLAGPQPQHF

J gene: TRBJ1-1
V gene: TRBV7-9
CDR3 protein: CASSLVRIPLGTEAFF